The source of this T cell receptor (beta chain) is a study of radiotherapy plus CTLA-4 blockade in lung cancer. This clone was seen a single time. Sequencing was performed with immunoSEQ multiplex PCR; in TCRdb, only in-frame clones are kept and a portion is missing. The table lists 52,000 or so clones, approximately 82% of them singletons. This CDR3 region has 12 residues. V shed 5 bases and J 7 bases; nucleotides not matched to a gene: 2. Germline loops: CDR1 LGHNT, CDR2 FRNRAP. This sequence originates from a human donor with non-small cell lung cancer whose response to radiotherapy plus ipilimumab could not be evaluated. Material: peripheral blood, obtained from a patient treated with radiotherapy plus ipilimumab. This chain uses TRBV12-5 with TRBJ2-1; 7 nucleotides align to TRBD2. The CDR3 here is CASGAGGNEQFF. CDR3 coding DNA: TGTGCTAGTGGTGCCGGGGGGAATGAGCAGTTCTTC.